The 25 T cell receptor beta chains listed next were all sequenced from one sample in a study of blood T cell repertoires in COVID-19 (dated by TCRdb to the early 2020s). The receptor library was made with the immunoSEQ multiplex PCR assay. Imported from immuneACCESS, the table was reduced by TCRdb to in-frame sequences with V and J called. These copies leave out some clones; in studies compared against another copy, an unresolved V gene accounts for under half, and the cause of the remainder is not known. This sample holds roughly 150,000 clones; more than 80% were observed only once. The ten largest clones capture approximately 10% of the sample. The sample taken for sequencing was peripheral blood. Receptors originate from a human donor in a cohort sampled during active COVID-19.

The chain carries TRBV19 and TRBJ1-2, with 9 nucleotides matching TRBD1. CDR3 length: 15 amino acids. The trim removed 10 bases at V and 0 bases at J, leaving 9 bases unmatched. Germline V gives CDR1 LNHDA, CDR2 SQIVND (reference sequence). The CDR3: CATKGQGLANYGYTF. The CDR3 region has the DNA TGTGCCACTAAGGGACAGGGACTAGCTAACTATGGCTACACCTTC.

The chain combines TRBV30 with TRBJ2-7; tentatively, D is TRBD1 (7 bases). Trimming left V 3 bases short and J 7 bases short, with 13 bases between. CDR1 is GTSNPN and CDR2 is SVGIG in the germline V gene (reference sequence). This CDR3 is 12 amino acids long. The CDR3 nucleotides are TGTGCCTGGAGCCCAGGGGGGCGGGAGCAGTACTTC. Translation gives CAWSPGGREQYF.

The chain is built from TRBV7-9 and TRBJ1-2; D is perhaps TRBD1 (6 bases). In germline, CDR1 is SEHNR, CDR2 FQNEAQ (reference sequence). This CDR3 region has 14 residues. Trimming took off 5 bases at V and 8 bases at J, with 18 bases between the two ends. CDR3 sequence: CASSAGGGLRGYTF. The CDR3 coding sequence is TGTGCCAGCAGCGCCGGCGGGGGGCTAAGGGGCTACACCTTC.

The V gene is TRBV10-3, the J gene TRBJ2-7, with 13 bases lining up with TRBD2. The junction had 4 bases not matched to a gene; V was cut back by 9 bases and J by 5 bases. Germline CDR1 reads ENHRY; CDR2 reads SYGVKD. The CDR3 loop spans 13 amino acids. The DNA of the CDR3 is TGTGCCATTCGCGGACTAGCGGGAGACGAGCAGTACTTC. It yields the protein CAIRGLAGDEQYF.

This clone was seen once. The same CDR3 arises from other DNA sequences in this sample as well. This rearrangement joins TRBV19 to TRBJ2-3; 8 positions match TRBD2. Germline trimming cut 1 base from V and 4 bases from J; bases unmatched to any gene: 4. Germline V gives CDR1 LNHDA, CDR2 SQIVND (reference sequence). The CDR3 covers 15 residues. The CDR3 bases are TGTGCCAGTAGTATAGCTGGAGCGGGGGCAGATACGCAGTATTTT. This translates into CASSIAGAGADTQYF.

The CDR3 DNA sequence: TGTGCCAGCAGGGCCGGACAGGGTGGCCCCTACGAGCAGTACTTC. As protein: CASRAGQGGPYEQYF. The chain links TRBV28 to TRBJ2-7, with TRBD1 matching over 8 bases. This CDR3 is 15 amino acids long. The V gene's germline CDR1 is MDHEN and CDR2 SYDVKM. V trimming: 6 bases; J trimming: 2 bases; junction bases outside the gene matches: 9.

The V and J genes are TRBV2 and TRBJ1-5; D remains unclear. This CDR3 has 13 amino acids. Trimming removed 4 bases at V and 6 bases at J, with 10 bases between. Germline loops: CDR1 SNHLY, CDR2 FYNNEI. CDR3 in amino acids: CASSAHEGQPQHF. In nucleotides, the CDR3 is TGTGCCAGCAGTGCACATGAGGGTCAGCCCCAGCATTTT. The full variable domain, rest sourced from reference TRBV2 and TRBJ1-5, is EPEVTQTPSHQVTQMGQEVILRCVPISNHLYFYWYRQILGQKVEFLVSFYNNEISEKSEIFDDQFSVERPDGSNFTLKIRSTKLEDSAMYFCASSAHEGQPQHFGDGTRLSIL.

V is TRBV11-2 and J is TRBJ2-3, with 8 bases lining up with TRBD2. Germline V gene sequence: CDR1 SGHAT, CDR2 FQNNGV. CDR3 size: 15 residues. Unmatched junction bases numbered 3, after V lost 4 bases and J lost 0 bases. The CDR3 loop reads CASSYSGASTDTQYF. The CDR3 nucleotides are TGTGCCAGCAGCTATAGCGGGGCTAGCACAGATACGCAGTATTTT.

This chain links TRBV9 with TRBJ2-2; TRBD2 might be the D (6 bases). This CDR3 spans 15 amino acids. V shed 0 bases and J shed 4 bases, with 10 bases lying between them. In germline, CDR1 is SGDLS, CDR2 YYNGEE. The CDR3 nucleotides are TGTGCCAGCAGCGTAGGGGGGGTGACCACCGGGGAGCTGTTTTTT. As protein: CASSVGGVTTGELFF.

This clone was found a few times. V usage is TRBV15 and J usage is TRBJ1-1; TRBD1 matches at 10 bases. Germline lookup yields CDR1 LNHNV and CDR2 YYDKDF (reference sequence). The CDR3 has 17 amino acids. With V trimmed by 4 bases and J by 1 base, 9 bases remained unmatched. The CDR3 protein is CATSTRQGARGNTEAFF. The DNA of the CDR3 is TGTGCCACCAGCACCAGACAGGGGGCACGGGGGAACACTGAAGCTTTCTTT.

The rearrangement links TRBV27 to TRBJ1-2; 7 nucleotides agree with TRBD1. V lost 3 bases and J lost 2; bases outside the gene matches: 6. The CDR3 has 15 amino acids. Germline values: CDR1 MNHEY, CDR2 SMNVEV (reference sequence). The CDR3 coding sequence is TGTGCCAGCAGTTTTTCTCAGACAGGGAACTATGGCTACACCTTC. Encoded protein: CASSFSQTGNYGYTF.

CDR3 nucleotide sequence: TGTGCCAGCAGCCAAGATCTGCTAGCGGGGGGGCCGCCGCAGTATTTT. Protein product: CASSQDLLAGGPPQYF. The chain employs TRBV4-2 and TRBJ2-3; 12 bases agree with TRBD2. The CDR3 runs to 16 residues. Germline values: CDR1 LGHNA, CDR2 YNFKEQ. V was pared by 0 bases and J by 10 bases, with 8 bases of the junction left unmatched.

The chain is built from TRBV6-4 and TRBJ2-3; 10 bases are a match to TRBD1. CDR3 length equals 16 residues. Germline CDR1 reads MRHNA; CDR2 reads SNTAGT. Germline trimming cut 8 bases from V and 2 bases from J; bases unmatched to any gene: 10. The CDR3 here is CASSAGTGVPTDTQYF. Here the CDR3 DNA reads TGTGCCAGCTCCGCCGGGACAGGGGTACCCACAGATACGCAGTATTTT.

The chain has TRBV11-2 and TRBJ2-7; tentative D call: TRBD1 (6 bases). The length of the CDR3 is 15 residues. CDR1 and CDR2 from the germline V gene are SGHAT and FQNNGV. With 1 base removed from V and 3 bases from J, the gap between germline ends came to 13 bases. CDR3 residues: CASSLVSRTVYEQYF. The CDR3 coding sequence is TGTGCCAGCAGCTTAGTTTCCCGGACAGTCTACGAGCAGTACTTC.

The rearrangement uses TRBV25-1 and TRBJ2-7; D is possibly TRBD1 (5 bases). V lost 3 bases and J 3 bases, leaving 9 bases between the germline ends. The CDR3 loop spans 13 amino acids. The germline gives CDR1 MGHDK, CDR2 SYGVNS. The CDR3, as DNA: TGTGCCAGCAGTGAGACAACAGGCTACGAGCAGTACTTC. Protein: CASSETTGYEQYF.

The rearrangement joins TRBV2 to TRBJ2-5; the match to TRBD2 covers 7 bases. The CDR3 contains 15 residues. CDR1 SNHLY and CDR2 FYNNEI come from the germline V gene. The junction had 12 bases not matched to a gene; V was cut back by 8 bases and J by 3 bases. CDR3 loop: CASLKDSRGKETQYF. In DNA form, the CDR3 reads TGTGCCAGCCTGAAGGACTCGCGGGGGAAAGAGACCCAGTACTTC.

The chain couples TRBV28 to TRBJ1-6; the D gene is possibly TRBD1 (5 bases). Trimming left V 2 bases short and J 7 bases short, with 6 bases between. The germline V gene has CDR1 MDHEN and CDR2 SYDVKM. The CDR3 spans 13 residues. The CDR3 reads CASSLKGNSPLHF. In DNA form, the CDR3 reads TGTGCCAGCAGTTTAAAGGGGAATTCACCCCTCCACTTT.

The genes are TRBV2 and TRBJ2-7; TRBD2 matches 7 bases. J lost 3 bases, V lost 2 bases, and 4 bases had no gene match. The CDR3 has 14 residues. Germline assignment: CDR1 SNHLY and CDR2 FYNNEI. The CDR3 sequence: CASSESLADYEQYF. The CDR3 region has the DNA TGTGCCAGCAGTGAAAGTCTAGCGGACTACGAGCAGTACTTC.

This chain connects TRBV3-1 (or the pseudogene TRBV3-2) to TRBJ1-1; TRBD1 might be the D (5 bases). Per the germline V gene, CDR1 is LGHDT and CDR2 is YNNKEL (reference sequence). V dropped 8 bases and J dropped 12 bases, with 16 bases sitting between them. CDR3 length: 11 residues. In DNA form, the CDR3 reads TGTGCCAGCTCAGCTCAGGGTGGACCTTTCTTT. Its translation is CASSAQGGPFF.

The chain has TRBV5-4 and TRBJ1-2; D not resolved. The CDR3 spans 13 residues. Germline V gives CDR1 SGHNT, CDR2 YYREEE (reference sequence). Between the trimmed V and J ends, which lost 5 bases and 4 bases, there was a span of 12 bases. CDR3 residues: CASSPREAYGYTF. The DNA of the CDR3 is TGTGCCAGCAGTCCTCGGGAAGCCTATGGCTACACCTTC.

This clone is a singleton in its sample. This chain connects TRBV7-2 to TRBJ2-7, with 7 positions matching TRBD1. V was clipped by 5 bases and J by 1 base; unmatched bases: 5. CDR1 and CDR2 (germline): SGHTA, FQGNSA. This CDR3 region has 14 residues. CDR3 DNA: TGTGCCAGCAGCGGAAACAGGGGTTCCTACGAGCAGTACTTC. As protein: CASSGNRGSYEQYF.

This sequence joins TRBV5-5 and TRBJ2-1; 9 positions match TRBD2. Germline V gene sequence: CDR1 SGHKS, CDR2 YYEKEE (reference sequence). The junction had 5 bases not matched to a gene; V was cut back by 0 bases and J by 7 bases. The CDR3 consists of 15 residues. Here the CDR3 reads CASSLVRLAGNEQFF. The CDR3 coding sequence is TGTGCCAGCAGCTTGGTACGCCTAGCGGGGAATGAGCAGTTCTTC.

This clone has only a few counts. This chain uses TRBV7-9 with TRBJ2-1, with D unclear. The CDR3 has 15 amino acids. V lost 0 bases, J lost 2 bases, and 8 bases lay in between. Germline-derived CDR1 and CDR2 are SEHNR and FQNEAQ (reference sequence). This CDR3 is CASSLASVPYNEQFF. CDR3 DNA: TGTGCCAGCAGCTTAGCAAGCGTCCCCTACAATGAGCAGTTCTTC. Drawing the rest from reference TRBV7-9 and TRBJ2-1, the complete variable domain is DTGVSQNPRHKITKRGQNVTFRCDPISEHNRLYWYRQTLGQGPEFLTYFQNEAQLEKSRLLSDRFSAERPKGSFSTLEIQRTEQGDSAMYLCASSLASVPYNEQFFGPGTRLTVL.

The chain uses TRBV11-3 and TRBJ2-2; 7 bases are shared with TRBD1. V lost 1 base and J lost 6; bases outside the gene matches: 5. Germline V gene data show CDR1 as SGHNT and CDR2 as YENEEA. The CDR3 is 15 amino acids. CDR3 in DNA: TGTGCCAGCAGCTTAGGGGGGACAGTCCCCGGGGAGCTGTTTTTT. It is translated as CASSLGGTVPGELFF.

There are a few counts of this clone. The chain uses TRBV15 and TRBJ2-7; 10 bases fit TRBD1. The CDR3 has 17 residues. The germline V gene has CDR1 LNHNV and CDR2 YYDKDF (reference sequence). With 3 bases clipped from V and 9 bases from J, the junction kept 17 bases outside the gene matches. The CDR3 region is CATSSGTGALSRGGQYF. DNA for the CDR3: TGTGCCACCAGCAGTGGGACAGGGGCCCTTTCCCGGGGAGGGCAGTACTTC.